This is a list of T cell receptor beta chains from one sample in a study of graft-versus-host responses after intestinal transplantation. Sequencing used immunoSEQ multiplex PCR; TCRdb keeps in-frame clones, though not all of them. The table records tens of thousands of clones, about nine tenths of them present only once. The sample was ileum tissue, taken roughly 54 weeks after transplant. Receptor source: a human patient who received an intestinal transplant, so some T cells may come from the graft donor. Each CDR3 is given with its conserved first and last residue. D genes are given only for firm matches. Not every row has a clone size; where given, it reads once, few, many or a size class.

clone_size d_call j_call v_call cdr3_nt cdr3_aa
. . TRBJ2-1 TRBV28 TGTGCCAGCAGTCTCCGGGCAGGAAGAGAGCAGTTCTTC CASSLRAGREQFF
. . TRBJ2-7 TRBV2 TGTGCCAGCAGTGAAGTGGGCAGCTCCTACGAGCAGTACTTC CASSEVGSSYEQYF
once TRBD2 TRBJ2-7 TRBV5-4 TGTGCCAGCAGCCTTAGCGGGGGGCGGCCCTACGAGCAGTACTTC CASSLSGGRPYEQYF
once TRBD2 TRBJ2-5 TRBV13 TGTGCCAGCAGCTTAGGACTAGCGGGAGGGCAAGAGACCCAGTACTTC CASSLGLAGGQETQYF
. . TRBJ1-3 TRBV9 TGTGCCAGCAGCGTAGGGGGGGACGTTTACTCTGGAAACACCATATATTTT CASSVGGDVYSGNTIYF
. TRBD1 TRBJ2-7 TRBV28 TGTGCCAGCAGTCTCACTCGGACAGGGGATTCCTACGAGCAGTACTTC CASSLTRTGDSYEQYF
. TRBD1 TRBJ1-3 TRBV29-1 TGCAGCGTGACAGGGAATGGAAACACCATATATTTT CSVTGNGNTIYF
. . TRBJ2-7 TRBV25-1 TGTGCCAGCAGTGATGTCGGGCATCCGTCCTACGAGCAGTACTTC CASSDVGHPSYEQYF
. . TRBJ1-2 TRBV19 TGTGCCAGTAGTATAGATGGGAGGCCCTATGGCTACACCTTC CASSIDGRPYGYTF
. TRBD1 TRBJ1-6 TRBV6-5 TGTGCCAGCAGGGACAGGAAGAATTCACCCCTCCACTTT CASRDRKNSPLHF
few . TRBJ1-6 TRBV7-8 TGTGCCAGCAGCTCCCAGGGAGCCGTGAATTCACCCCTCCACTTT CASSSQGAVNSPLHF
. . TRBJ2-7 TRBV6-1 TGTGCCAGCGGCGGCACAACTACCGGGACTTCCGCCTTC CASGGTTTGTSAF
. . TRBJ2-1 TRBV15 TGTGCCACCAGCAGCCCCCTGAGGCTAGCTAATGAGCAGTTCTTC CATSSPLRLANEQFF
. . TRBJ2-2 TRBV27 TGTGCCAGCAGTTTTCCCTACCACACCGGGGAGCTGTTTTTT CASSFPYHTGELFF